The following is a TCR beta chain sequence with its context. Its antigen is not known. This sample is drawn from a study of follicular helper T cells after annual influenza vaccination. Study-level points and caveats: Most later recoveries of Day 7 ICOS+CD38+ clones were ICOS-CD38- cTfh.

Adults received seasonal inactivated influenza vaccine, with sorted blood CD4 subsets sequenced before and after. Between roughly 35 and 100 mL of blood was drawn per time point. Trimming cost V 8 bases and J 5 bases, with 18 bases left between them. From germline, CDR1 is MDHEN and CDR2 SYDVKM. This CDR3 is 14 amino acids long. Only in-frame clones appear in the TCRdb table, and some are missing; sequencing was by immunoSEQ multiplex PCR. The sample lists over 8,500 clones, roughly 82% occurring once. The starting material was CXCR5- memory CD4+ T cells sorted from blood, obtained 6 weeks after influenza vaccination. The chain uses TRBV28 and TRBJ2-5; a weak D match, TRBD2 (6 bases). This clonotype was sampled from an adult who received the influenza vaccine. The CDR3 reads CASQPPGVRETQYF. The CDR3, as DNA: TGTGCCAGCCAGCCCCCGGGAGTAAGGGAGACCCAGTACTTC.